This is a list of T cell receptor beta chains from one sample in a study of T cells in Graves' hyperthyroidism and ophthalmopathy. TCRdb re-called the multiplex PCR reads through MiXCR, storing one row per CDR3 protein. The sample has approximately 700,000 distinct CDR3 sequences, about 45% seen once. The sequencing input was peripheral blood or thyroid tissue (not recorded which). The source of these receptors is an adult man with Graves' disease, either hyperthyroidism or ophthalmopathy (not recorded which). CDR3s include the opening cysteine and the closing phenylalanine or tryptophan. The order of the fields is J gene, V gene, D gene, CDR3 protein. The D gene is left open where the match is weak.

J gene: TRBJ2-5; V gene: TRBV7-2; D gene: TRBD2; CDR3 protein: CASSLASGGGETQYF
J gene: TRBJ1-2; V gene: TRBV9; D gene: TRBD1; CDR3 protein: CASSPDTGGFYGYTF
J gene: TRBJ1-2; V gene: TRBV6-1; D gene: NA; CDR3 protein: CASSYGHNYGYTF
J gene: TRBJ2-7; V gene: TRBV7-8; D gene: TRBD2; CDR3 protein: CASSPSSGGRYEQYF
J gene: TRBJ2-5; V gene: TRBV19; D gene: TRBD1; CDR3 protein: CASSTWDRGFETQYF
J gene: TRBJ2-2; V gene: TRBV19; D gene: NA; CDR3 protein: CASSIVGTSTGELFF
J gene: TRBJ1-5; V gene: TRBV11-2; D gene: NA; CDR3 protein: CASSLDLGQPQHF
J gene: TRBJ2-7; V gene: TRBV6-6; D gene: TRBD1; CDR3 protein: CASSPDRGISYEQYF
J gene: TRBJ2-2; V gene: TRBV2; D gene: TRBD1; CDR3 protein: CASSADRDGELFF
J gene: TRBJ2-7; V gene: TRBV5-1; D gene: TRBD1; CDR3 protein: CASSLRTGRYEQYF
J gene: TRBJ2-3; V gene: TRBV9; D gene: TRBD1; CDR3 protein: CASSVGGTGRADTQYF
J gene: TRBJ2-2; V gene: TRBV11-2; D gene: NA; CDR3 protein: CASSLVSSRGGELFF
J gene: TRBJ2-2; V gene: TRBV5-4; D gene: TRBD2; CDR3 protein: CASSLGLAGEIWELFF
J gene: TRBJ1-2; V gene: TRBV7-9; D gene: TRBD1; CDR3 protein: CASSLPGQTYGYTF
J gene: TRBJ1-2; V gene: TRBV7-8; D gene: NA; CDR3 protein: CASSLFVRDGYTF
J gene: TRBJ2-2; V gene: TRBV19; D gene: NA; CDR3 protein: CAGSPGTPNTGELFF
J gene: TRBJ2-5; V gene: TRBV7-9; D gene: NA; CDR3 protein: CASSFGGLEAETQYF
J gene: TRBJ1-1; V gene: TRBV12-3/TRBV12-4; D gene: NA; CDR3 protein: CASSSVGDTEAFF
J gene: TRBJ2-6; V gene: TRBV24-1; D gene: NA; CDR3 protein: CATSDLTGRANVLTF
J gene: TRBJ1-5; V gene: TRBV2; D gene: NA; CDR3 protein: CASSVDSGQPQHF
J gene: TRBJ1-6; V gene: TRBV2; D gene: TRBD1; CDR3 protein: CAISTTGGSPLHF
J gene: TRBJ2-7; V gene: TRBV11-2; D gene: NA; CDR3 protein: CASSNGHEQYF
J gene: TRBJ1-2; V gene: TRBV11-3; D gene: TRBD1; CDR3 protein: CASSSLTGPNYGYTF
J gene: TRBJ1-4; V gene: TRBV7-2; D gene: TRBD1; CDR3 protein: CASSQAAGGTNEKLFF
J gene: TRBJ2-5; V gene: TRBV7-9; D gene: TRBD2; CDR3 protein: CASSFLAGGPGRETQYF
J gene: TRBJ1-5; V gene: TRBV6-1; D gene: TRBD1; CDR3 protein: CASSPRTGGEPQHF
J gene: TRBJ2-2; V gene: TRBV29-1; D gene: TRBD1; CDR3 protein: CSVDGGTGNTGELFF
J gene: TRBJ1-1; V gene: TRBV19; D gene: NA; CDR3 protein: CASRWGASGSTEAFF
J gene: TRBJ1-1; V gene: TRBV9; D gene: NA; CDR3 protein: CASSGLMGTEAFF
J gene: TRBJ2-5; V gene: TRBV5-8; D gene: TRBD2; CDR3 protein: CASRAGTSRQETQYF
J gene: TRBJ1-6; V gene: TRBV7-2; D gene: NA; CDR3 protein: CASSSGSNSPLHF
J gene: TRBJ1-3; V gene: TRBV20-1; D gene: NA; CDR3 protein: CSAGFTGSPSGNTIYF
J gene: TRBJ2-2; V gene: TRBV12-3/TRBV12-4; D gene: NA; CDR3 protein: CASSLSGLNTGELFF
J gene: TRBJ2-7; V gene: TRBV7-6; D gene: NA; CDR3 protein: CASSPSRAYEQYF
J gene: TRBJ1-5; V gene: TRBV19; D gene: NA; CDR3 protein: CASSTRDGSNQPQHF
J gene: TRBJ2-5; V gene: TRBV10-3; D gene: NA; CDR3 protein: CASSEAGGRGETQYF
J gene: TRBJ1-2; V gene: TRBV29-1; D gene: TRBD1; CDR3 protein: CSVVRTGDFGYTF
J gene: TRBJ1-4; V gene: TRBV11-2; D gene: NA; CDR3 protein: CASSLNRVDEKLFF
J gene: TRBJ1-2; V gene: TRBV5-1; D gene: NA; CDR3 protein: CASSLAGGDYGYTF
J gene: TRBJ1-6; V gene: TRBV10-3; D gene: NA; CDR3 protein: CAISSRPDPSSPLHF
J gene: TRBJ1-4; V gene: TRBV7-9; D gene: NA; CDR3 protein: CASSLFGEGGEKLFF
J gene: TRBJ2-2; V gene: TRBV24-1; D gene: TRBD1; CDR3 protein: CATSGTASTGELFF
J gene: TRBJ2-2; V gene: TRBV5-1; D gene: NA; CDR3 protein: CASSLVAGRWAGELFF
J gene: TRBJ1-3; V gene: TRBV7-9; D gene: NA; CDR3 protein: CASSLAAGNAIYF
J gene: TRBJ1-5; V gene: TRBV19; D gene: NA; CDR3 protein: CASSIQGRGSNQPQHF
J gene: TRBJ1-6; V gene: TRBV9; D gene: NA; CDR3 protein: CASSTRQVNSPLHF
J gene: TRBJ1-3; V gene: TRBV25-1; D gene: NA; CDR3 protein: CASSDRTVRNTIYF
J gene: TRBJ2-7; V gene: TRBV10-3; D gene: NA; CDR3 protein: CAISPGDAQPEQYF
J gene: TRBJ1-4; V gene: TRBV5-1; D gene: TRBD1; CDR3 protein: CASSLSGTGVEEKLFF